Listed here are 9 T cell receptor beta chains from one sample, sequenced in a study of regulatory T cells in long-lasting Graves disease. Arm-PCR with iRepertoire HTBI primers amplified the CDR3 regions for these TCR beta libraries. MiXCR, applied by TCRdb to the multiplex PCR reads, yields one record per CDR3 protein. The repertoire has 400,000 to 500,000 distinct CDR3 sequences, around 17% of them found once; the top ten carry roughly 23%. Time point reported: newly diagnosed GD, antithyroid drugs for less than 3 months. There was RNA extracted from PBMCs, and the TCR library was made from it. The same data also went into a second study, on T cells in Graves' hyperthyroidism and ophthalmopathy.

The input for sequencing was peripheral blood mononuclear cells (PBMCs), taken at new diagnosis, from a patient treated with antithyroid drugs. Source of these receptors: a woman between 18 and 29 years old with Graves disease.

This clonotype was observed a handful of times. This chain joins TRBV28 and TRBJ2-1; possibly TRBD2 for D (8 bases). Germline lookup yields CDR1 MDHEN and CDR2 SYDVKM. V was shortened by 5 bases and J by 4 bases, with 18 bases between the two germline ends. The CDR3 runs to 16 residues. CDR3 nucleotide sequence: TGTGCCAGCAGTATCATCGGGAGGGGGCTATACAATGAGCAGTTCTTC. This encodes CASSIIGRGLYNEQFF.

In this sample, this clonotype turned up many times. This chain links TRBV20-1 with TRBJ1-1; the D is unclear. CDR1 is DFQATT and CDR2 is SNEGSKA in the germline V gene (reference sequence). Trimming took 6 bases from V and 3 from J, leaving 14 bases between them. The CDR3 has 13 residues. CDR3 sequence reads: CSALDGKHTEAFF. DNA for the CDR3: TGCAGTGCCCTGGACGGGAAGCACACTGAAGCTTTCTTT.

This clonotype has ten or more counts. CDR3 in DNA: TGTGCCAGCAGTTTGCACGGCACTCTTCTAACCTACGAGCAGTACTTC. Encoded protein: CASSLHGTLLTYEQYF. The J gene is TRBJ2-7, the V gene TRBV28; unclear D gene. The CDR3 has 16 residues. Looked up from germline, CDR1 is MDHEN and CDR2 is SYDVKM. Deletions cut 3 bases from V and 2 bases from J, with 17 bases between.

Only a few counts were recorded for this clonotype. The rearrangement uses TRBV7-6 and TRBJ2-1; TRBD2 matches at 9 bases. Germline loops: CDR1 SGHVS, CDR2 FNYEAQ. J gave up 4 bases and V 5 bases, and 6 bases lay outside the gene matches. The CDR3 loop spans 15 amino acids. As DNA, the CDR3 is TGTGCCAGCAGCGTCGGACTAGCGAGGTACAATGAGCAGTTCTTC. It is translated as CASSVGLARYNEQFF.

The V call is TRBV25-1, the J call TRBJ1-4; possible D gene TRBD1, 6 bases. The last part of the DNA fits TRBJ1-6 better; the J call may be wrong. CDR1 is MGHDK and CDR2 is SYGVNS in the germline V gene. CDR3 length equals 15 residues. CDR3 nucleotides: TGTGCCAGCAGTGAATCGGGGGCGGTGGGCCGACCCCTCCACTTT. Its translation is CASSESGAVGRPLHF.

This clonotype has more than one count but fewer than ten. This chain links TRBV28 with TRBJ2-3, with 8 bases that match TRBD2. CDR1 is MDHEN and CDR2 is SYDVKM in the germline V gene. V was pared by 8 bases and J by 2 bases, with 9 bases of the junction left unmatched. The length of the CDR3 is 15 residues. CDR3 protein: CASGYEAGVTDTQYF. The CDR3 region has the DNA TGTGCCAGCGGTTATGAAGCGGGAGTCACAGATACGCAGTATTTT.

This clonotype was found many times. The V call is TRBV27, the J call TRBJ2-4; D might be TRBD2 (7 bases). V was cut by 2 bases and J by 1 base, with 9 bases left in between. CDR3 size: 15 residues. From germline, CDR1 is MNHEY and CDR2 SMNVEV (reference sequence). The CDR3 spells CASSLEGGAKNIQYF. CDR3 in DNA: TGTGCCAGCAGTTTAGAGGGGGGGGCCAAAAACATTCAGTACTTC.

This clonotype came up a few times. The V call is TRBV6-5, the J call TRBJ1-4, with TRBD1 identical over 7 bases. The CDR3 loop spans 16 amino acids. Per the germline V gene, CDR1 is MNHEY and CDR2 is SVGAGI. Trimming took 2 bases from V and 5 from J; bases not matched to a gene: 8. The CDR3 DNA is TGTGCCAGCAGTTACACACTGACAGGGTTCAATGAAAAACTGTTTTTT. This encodes CASSYTLTGFNEKLFF.

This clonotype was counted many times. V gene TRBV6-4 combines with J gene TRBJ2-3; 8 positions match TRBD2. The CDR3 covers 15 residues. Trimming cost V 2 bases and J 5 bases; bases outside gene matches: 6. Germline lookup yields CDR1 MRHNA and CDR2 SNTAGT. CDR3 nucleotide sequence: TGTGCCAGCAGTGACAAAGCGGGAGAGGGAGATACGCAGTATTTT. Encoded protein: CASSDKAGEGDTQYF.